The sample holds a few counts of the clone carrying this T cell receptor (beta chain). This sample was included in a study of blood T cells in healthy people across ages. The germline V gene encodes CDR1 SNHLY and CDR2 FYNNEI. CDR3 length: 15 amino acids. V shed 7 bases and J shed 2 bases, with 17 bases lying between them. A second PCR of 7 to 11 cycles used a sample-barcoded 5' primer and a J-beta primer mix. Each CDR3 protein gets one entry after TCRdb re-called the 5' RACE reads with MiXCR. The sample lists roughly 1,500,000 distinct CDR3 sequences, 42% occurring once. The specimen sequenced was blood. This rearrangement joins TRBV2 to TRBJ2-5; no firm D call. This sequence originates from a woman aged 18-29 years in good health. Here the CDR3 reads CASIPRRSIQETQYF. CDR3 coding DNA: TGTGCCAGCATCCCTAGACGATCTATACAAGAGACCCAGTACTTC.